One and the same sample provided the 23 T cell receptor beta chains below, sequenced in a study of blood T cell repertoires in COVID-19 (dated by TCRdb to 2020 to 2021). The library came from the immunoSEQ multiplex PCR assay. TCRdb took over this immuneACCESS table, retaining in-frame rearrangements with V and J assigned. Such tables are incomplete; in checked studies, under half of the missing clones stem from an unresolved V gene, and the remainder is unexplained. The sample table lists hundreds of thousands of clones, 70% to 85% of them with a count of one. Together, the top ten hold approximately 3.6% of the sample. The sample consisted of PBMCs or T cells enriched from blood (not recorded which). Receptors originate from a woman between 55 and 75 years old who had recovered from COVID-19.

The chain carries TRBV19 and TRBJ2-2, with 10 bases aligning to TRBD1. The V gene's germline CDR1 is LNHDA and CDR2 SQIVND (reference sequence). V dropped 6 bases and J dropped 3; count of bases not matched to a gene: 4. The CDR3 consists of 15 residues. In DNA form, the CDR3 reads TGTGCCAGTAGGACCGGGACAGGGGACACCGGGGAGCTGTTTTTT. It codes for CASRTGTGDTGELFF.

CDR3 DNA sequence: TGTGCCAGCAGCTCGGACAGGGGAAGATCACCCCTCCACTTT. This gives the protein CASSSDRGRSPLHF. The chain is built from TRBV11-2 and TRBJ1-6; the match to TRBD1 covers 9 bases. J gave up 10 bases and V 4 bases, and 5 bases lay outside the gene matches. CDR1 SGHAT and CDR2 FQNNGV come from the germline V gene. This CDR3 is built from 14 residues. The variable domain in full, completed from reference TRBV11-2 and TRBJ1-6, reads EAGVAQSPRYKIIEKRQSVAFWCNPISGHATLYWYQQILGQGPKLLIQFQNNGVVDDSQLPKDRFSAERLKGVDSTLKIQPAKLEDSAVYLCASSSDRGRSPLHFGNGTRLTVT.

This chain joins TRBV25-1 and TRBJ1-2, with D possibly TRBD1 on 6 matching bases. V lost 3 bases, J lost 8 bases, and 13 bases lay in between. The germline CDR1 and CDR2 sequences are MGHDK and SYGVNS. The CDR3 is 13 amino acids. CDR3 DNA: TGTGCCAGCAGTGATCAGGGGCTCTACGGCTACACCTTC. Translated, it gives CASSDQGLYGYTF.

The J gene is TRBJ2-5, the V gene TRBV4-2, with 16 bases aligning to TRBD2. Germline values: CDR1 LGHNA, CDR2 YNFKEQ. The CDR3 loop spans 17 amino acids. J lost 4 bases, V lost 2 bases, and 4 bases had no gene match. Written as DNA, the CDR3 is TGTGCCAGCAGCCAACCCGGGACTAGCGGGGGGGCAGAGACCCAGTACTTC. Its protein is CASSQPGTSGGAETQYF.

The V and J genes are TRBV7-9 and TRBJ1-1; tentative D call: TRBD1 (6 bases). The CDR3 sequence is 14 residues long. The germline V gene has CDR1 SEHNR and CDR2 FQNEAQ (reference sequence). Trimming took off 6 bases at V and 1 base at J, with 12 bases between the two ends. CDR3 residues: CASSSGQPNTEAFF. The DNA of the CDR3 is TGTGCCAGCAGTTCCGGACAGCCGAACACTGAAGCTTTCTTT.

The CDR3 sequence is CASSRSGQTNVLTF. CDR3 DNA: TGTGCCAGCAGTCGGAGTGGACAGACCAACGTCCTGACTTTC. V is TRBV28 and J is TRBJ2-6; tentatively, D is TRBD1 (6 bases). The CDR3 sequence is 14 residues long. The germline V and J ends were trimmed by 5 bases and 8 bases, with 13 bases remaining between them. The germline gives CDR1 MDHEN, CDR2 SYDVKM.

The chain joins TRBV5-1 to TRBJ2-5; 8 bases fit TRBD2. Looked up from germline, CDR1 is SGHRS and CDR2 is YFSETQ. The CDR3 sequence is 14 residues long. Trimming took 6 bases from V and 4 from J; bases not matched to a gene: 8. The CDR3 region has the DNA TGCGCCAGCACCCGGGAGGGGTTCACAGAGACCCAGTACTTC. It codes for CASTREGFTETQYF.

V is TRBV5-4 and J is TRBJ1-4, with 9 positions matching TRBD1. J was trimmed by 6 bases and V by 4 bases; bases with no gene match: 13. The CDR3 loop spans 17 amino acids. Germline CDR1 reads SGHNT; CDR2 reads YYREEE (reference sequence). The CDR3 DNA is TGTGCCAGCAGCCCGAACATGGGACAGGGAGCAGATGAAAAACTGTTTTTT. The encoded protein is CASSPNMGQGADEKLFF.

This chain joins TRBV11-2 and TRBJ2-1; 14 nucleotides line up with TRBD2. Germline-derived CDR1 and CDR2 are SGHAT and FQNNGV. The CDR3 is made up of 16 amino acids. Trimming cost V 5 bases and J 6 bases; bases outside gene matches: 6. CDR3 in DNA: TGTGCCAGCAGCGTCGGGACTAGCGGGGGTATCAATGAGCAGTTCTTC. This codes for CASSVGTSGGINEQFF.

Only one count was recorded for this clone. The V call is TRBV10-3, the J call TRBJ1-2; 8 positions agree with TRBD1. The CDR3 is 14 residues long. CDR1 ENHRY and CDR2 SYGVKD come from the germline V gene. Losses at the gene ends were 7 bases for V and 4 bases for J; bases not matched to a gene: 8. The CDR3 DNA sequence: TGTGCCATCAACGGACAGGGTTCGATCTATGGCTACACCTTC. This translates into CAINGQGSIYGYTF.

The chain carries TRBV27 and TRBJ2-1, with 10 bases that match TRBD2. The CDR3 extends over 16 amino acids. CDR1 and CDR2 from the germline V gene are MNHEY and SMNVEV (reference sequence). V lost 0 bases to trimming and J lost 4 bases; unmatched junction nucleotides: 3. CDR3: CASSLSGTSAYNEQFF. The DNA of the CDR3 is TGTGCCAGCAGTTTATCCGGGACTAGCGCATACAATGAGCAGTTCTTC.

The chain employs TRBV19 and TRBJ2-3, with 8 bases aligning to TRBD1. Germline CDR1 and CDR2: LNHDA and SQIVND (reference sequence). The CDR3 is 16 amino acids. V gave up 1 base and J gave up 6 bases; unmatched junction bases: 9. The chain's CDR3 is CASSIGRDRISDTQYF. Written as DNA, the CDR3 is TGTGCCAGTAGTATAGGGCGGGACAGGATATCCGATACGCAGTATTTT.

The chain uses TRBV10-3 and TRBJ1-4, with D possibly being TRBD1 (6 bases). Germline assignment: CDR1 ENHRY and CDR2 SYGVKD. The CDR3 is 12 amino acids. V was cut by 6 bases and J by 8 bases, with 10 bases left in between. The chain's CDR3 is CAIRDSREKLFF. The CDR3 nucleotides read TGTGCCATCAGGGACAGTAGAGAAAAACTGTTTTTT.

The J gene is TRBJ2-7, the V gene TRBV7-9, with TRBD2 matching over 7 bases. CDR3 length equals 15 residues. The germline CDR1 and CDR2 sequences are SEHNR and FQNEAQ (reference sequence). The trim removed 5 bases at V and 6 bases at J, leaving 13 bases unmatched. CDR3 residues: CASSVLGLSFSEQYF. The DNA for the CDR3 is TGTGCCAGCAGCGTCTTGGGACTAAGTTTTTCCGAGCAGTACTTC. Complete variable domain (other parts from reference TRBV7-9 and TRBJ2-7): DTGVSQNPRHKITKRGQNVTFRCDPISEHNRLYWYRQTLGQGPEFLTYFQNEAQLEKSRLLSDRFSAERPKGSFSTLEIQRTEQGDSAMYLCASSVLGLSFSEQYFGPGTRLTVT.

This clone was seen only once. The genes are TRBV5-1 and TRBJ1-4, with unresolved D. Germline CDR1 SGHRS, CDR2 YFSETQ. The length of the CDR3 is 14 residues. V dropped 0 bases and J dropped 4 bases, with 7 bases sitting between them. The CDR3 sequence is CASSLAQFNEKLFF. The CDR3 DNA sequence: TGCGCCAGCAGCTTGGCACAGTTTAATGAAAAACTGTTTTTT.

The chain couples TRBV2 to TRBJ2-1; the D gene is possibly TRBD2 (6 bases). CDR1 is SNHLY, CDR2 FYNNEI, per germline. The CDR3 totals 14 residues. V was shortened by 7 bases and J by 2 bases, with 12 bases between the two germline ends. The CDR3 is CASKGGTTYNEQFF. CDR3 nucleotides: TGTGCCAGCAAGGGCGGGACCACCTACAATGAGCAGTTCTTC.

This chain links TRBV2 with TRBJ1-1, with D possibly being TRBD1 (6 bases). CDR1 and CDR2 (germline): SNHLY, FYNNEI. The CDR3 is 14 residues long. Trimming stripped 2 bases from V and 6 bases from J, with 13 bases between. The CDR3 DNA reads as TGTGCCAGCAGTGAATGGGCAGGGGAGCCTGAAGCTTTCTTT. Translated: CASSEWAGEPEAFF.

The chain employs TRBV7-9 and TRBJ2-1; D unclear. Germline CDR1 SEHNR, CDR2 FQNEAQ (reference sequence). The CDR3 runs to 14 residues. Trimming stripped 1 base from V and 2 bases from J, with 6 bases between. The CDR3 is CASSLVQAYNEQFF. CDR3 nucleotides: TGTGCCAGCAGCTTAGTTCAGGCCTACAATGAGCAGTTCTTC.

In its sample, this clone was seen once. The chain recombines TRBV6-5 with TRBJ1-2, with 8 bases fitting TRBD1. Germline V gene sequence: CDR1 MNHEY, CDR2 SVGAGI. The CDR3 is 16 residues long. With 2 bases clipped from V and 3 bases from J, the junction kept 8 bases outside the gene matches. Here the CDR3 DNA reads TGTGCCAGCAGTTACGGACTGGACAGGGTGGACTATGGCTACACCTTC. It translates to CASSYGLDRVDYGYTF.

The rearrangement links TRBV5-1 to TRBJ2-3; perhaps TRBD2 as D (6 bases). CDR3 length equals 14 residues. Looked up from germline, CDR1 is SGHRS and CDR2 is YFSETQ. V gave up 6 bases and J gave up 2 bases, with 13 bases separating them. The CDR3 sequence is CASKIWGDTDTQYF. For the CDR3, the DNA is TGCGCCAGCAAAATTTGGGGGGACACAGATACGCAGTATTTT. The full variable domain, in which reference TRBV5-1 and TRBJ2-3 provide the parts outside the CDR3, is KAGVTQTPRYLIKTRGQQVTLSCSPISGHRSVSWYQQTPGQGLQFLFEYFSETQRNKGNFPGRFSGRQFSNSRSEMNVSTLELGDSALYLCASKIWGDTDTQYFGPGTRLTVL.

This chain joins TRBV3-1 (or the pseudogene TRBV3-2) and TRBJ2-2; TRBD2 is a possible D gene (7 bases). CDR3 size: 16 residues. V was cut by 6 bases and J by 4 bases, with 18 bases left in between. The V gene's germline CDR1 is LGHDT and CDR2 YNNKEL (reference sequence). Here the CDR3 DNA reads TGTGCCAGCAGTAAACCCGGACTAGGGGGCACCGGGGAGCTGTTTTTT. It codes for CASSKPGLGGTGELFF.

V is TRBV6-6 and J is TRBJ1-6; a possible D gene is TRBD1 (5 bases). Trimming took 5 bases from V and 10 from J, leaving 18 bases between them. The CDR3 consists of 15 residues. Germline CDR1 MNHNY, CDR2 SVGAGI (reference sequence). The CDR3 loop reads CASSQGPLGSSPLHF. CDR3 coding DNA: TGTGCCAGCAGTCAGGGACCTCTCGGGAGCTCACCCCTCCACTTT.

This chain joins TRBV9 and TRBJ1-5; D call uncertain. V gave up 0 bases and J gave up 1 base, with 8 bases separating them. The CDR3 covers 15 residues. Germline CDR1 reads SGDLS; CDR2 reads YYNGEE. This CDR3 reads CASSVGGLSNQPQHF. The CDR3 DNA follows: TGTGCCAGCAGCGTAGGAGGGTTGAGCAATCAGCCCCAGCATTTT.